The clone carrying this TCR beta chain was seen a single time. This record comes from a study of OX40 agonist ivuxolimab in advanced cancers. Assay: immunoSEQ multiplex PCR; the TCRdb copy retains only in-frame clones and omits some. Of about 44,000 clones detected, over 75% appear once; the ten largest clones hold 18%. Germline V gene data show CDR1 as MNHEY and CDR2 as SVGAGI. The CDR3 totals 13 residues. V gave up 5 bases and J gave up 5 bases; unmatched junction bases: 4. This sequence originates from an adult with an advanced solid tumor such as melanoma, head and neck, liver or kidney cancer. The genes are TRBV6-5 and TRBJ2-7; 9 nucleotides line up with TRBD1. The source material was CD4+ or CD8+ T cells sorted from blood, sampled in a trial of the OX40 agonist ivuxolimab. This CDR3 is CASSPGTGNEQYF. In DNA form, the CDR3 reads TGTGCCAGCAGTCCCGGGACAGGGAACGAGCAGTACTTC.